This section outlines one TCR beta chain sequence together with its context. Its antigen target is currently unknown. No base-level quality is on record; no much larger clone is a single base apart. Patients with autoimmune disease history or receiving systemic immunosuppression were excluded from the trial. Peripheral blood for TCR sequencing was collected from all dose cohorts at baseline, on cycle 4 day 1, and on cycle 7 day 1. The samples were taken from a phase I, first-in-human, multicenter, open-label dose-escalation trial of ivuxolimab. The trial enrolled adults with locally advanced or metastatic head and neck squamous cell, hepatocellular, melanoma or renal cell carcinoma. CD4+ and CD8+ T cells were sorted separately from peripheral blood before TCR sequencing. This entry is derived from a study of OX40 agonist ivuxolimab in advanced cancers. Regarding the study in general: Ivuxolimab was a fully human IgG2 agonistic monoclonal antibody targeting the costimulatory receptor OX40 (CD134). Intravenous ivuxolimab was administered to patients every 2 weeks at six dose levels: 0.01, 0.1, 0.3, 1.5, 3 and 10 mg/kg. Of the roughly 52 dose-escalation patients, hepatocellular carcinoma was present in approximately 20, melanoma in approximately 15, renal cell carcinoma in 9 and head and neck cancer in 9. The dose-escalation cohort was 82.7% male with a mean age of about 54 years, ranging from 23 to 79. Prior anti-PD-1, anti-PD-L1 or anti-CTLA-4 therapy was permitted, and 30% to 50% of dose-escalation patients had received checkpoint inhibitors. Partial responses were achieved by three dose-escalation patients, of whom one had hepatocellular carcinoma and two had cutaneous melanoma. The point of sequencing TCRbeta in the periphery was to test whether ivuxolimab changed TCR sequence diversity and drove clonal T-cell expansion. The paper reports the monotherapy dose-escalation portion (N = 52 patients) of the phase I ivuxolimab trial.

CDR1 and CDR2, per the germline V gene, are SGHTA and FQGNSA. From the cysteine through the phenylalanine, the CDR3 covers 11 amino acids. The kept DNA is CDR3 alone, 33 bases in frame from the first base. V is clipped by 2 bases and J by 5 bases, and the sequence between their germline boundaries is 4 bases long. The investigation overall reported the following: At doses of 0.1 to 3.0 mg/kg, clonal expansion of both CD4+ and CD8+ blood T cells was observed from baseline to week 6. In the 0.1-3.0 mg/kg groups, partial responders had among the lowest normalized peripheral clonal expansion, particularly in CD8+ T cells. Low levels of normalized T-cell clonal expansion were also seen in some patients who did not respond. After ivuxolimab, expanded clones were on average more numerous among CD8+ T cells than among CD4+ T cells. The antigen specificity of the clonally expanded peripheral T cells was not determined.

Genomic DNA was isolated from the sorted cells so that the TCRbeta CDR3 region could be sequenced. The immunoSEQ Assay was used to sequence the TCRbeta CDR3 regions. TCRdb holds this immuneACCESS table with in-frame rearrangements only. Some clones are missing; in checked studies, unresolved V genes explain under half, and the rest has no known cause. The sample table records about 36,000 clones; around 85% of these occur just once. The leading ten clones occupy 11% of the sample. This TCR came from an adult with an advanced solid tumor such as melanoma, head and neck, liver or kidney cancer. The chain is assembled from TRBV7-2 and TRBJ2-7, with the D gene not confidently named. The material sequenced was CD4+ or CD8+ T cells sorted from blood, taken in a trial of the OX40 agonist ivuxolimab. The sequenced DNA: TGTGCCAGCAGCTTACGAAACGAGCAGTACTTC. It translates as CASSLRNEQYF. Reference TRBV7-2 and TRBJ2-7 genes cover what lies past the CDR3, so the full variable domain is GAGVSQSPSNKVTEKGKDVELRCDPISGHTALYWYRQSLGQGLEFLIYFQGNSAPDKSGLPSDRFSAERTGGSVSTLTIQRTQQEDSAVYLCASSLRNEQYFGPGTRLTVT.